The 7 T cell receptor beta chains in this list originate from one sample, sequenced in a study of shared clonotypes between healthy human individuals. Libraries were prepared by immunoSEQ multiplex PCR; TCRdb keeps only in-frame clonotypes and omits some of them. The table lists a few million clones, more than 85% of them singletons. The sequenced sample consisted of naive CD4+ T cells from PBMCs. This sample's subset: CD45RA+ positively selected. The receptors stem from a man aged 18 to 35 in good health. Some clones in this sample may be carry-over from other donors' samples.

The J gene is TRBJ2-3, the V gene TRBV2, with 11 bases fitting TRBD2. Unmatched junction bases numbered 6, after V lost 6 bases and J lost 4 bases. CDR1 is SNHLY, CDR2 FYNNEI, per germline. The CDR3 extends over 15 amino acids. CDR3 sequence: CASRIAGGRPDTQYF. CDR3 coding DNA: TGTGCCAGCAGGATAGCGGGAGGGCGCCCAGATACGCAGTATTTT.

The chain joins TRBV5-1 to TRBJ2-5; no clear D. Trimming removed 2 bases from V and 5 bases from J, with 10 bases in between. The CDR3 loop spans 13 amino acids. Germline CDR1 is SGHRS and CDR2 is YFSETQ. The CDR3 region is CASSFRASETQYF. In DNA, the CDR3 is TGCGCCAGCAGCTTTAGGGCCTCGGAGACCCAGTACTTC.

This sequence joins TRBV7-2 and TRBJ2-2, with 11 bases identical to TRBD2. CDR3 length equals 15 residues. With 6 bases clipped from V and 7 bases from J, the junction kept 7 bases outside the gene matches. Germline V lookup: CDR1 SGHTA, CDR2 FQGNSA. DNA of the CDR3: TGTGCCAGCAGTCCCTTAGCGGGAGGGTACGGGGAGCTGTTTTTT. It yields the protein CASSPLAGGYGELFF. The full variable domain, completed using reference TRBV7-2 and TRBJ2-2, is GAGVSQSPSNKVTEKGKDVELRCDPISGHTALYWYRQSLGQGLEFLIYFQGNSAPDKSGLPSDRFSAERTGGSVSTLTIQRTQQEDSAVYLCASSPLAGGYGELFFGEGSRLTVL.

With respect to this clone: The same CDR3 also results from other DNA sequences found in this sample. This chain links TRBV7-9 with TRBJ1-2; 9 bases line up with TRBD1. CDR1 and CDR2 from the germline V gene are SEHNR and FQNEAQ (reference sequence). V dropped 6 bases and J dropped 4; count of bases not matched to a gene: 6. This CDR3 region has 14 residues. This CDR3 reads CASSSDRGFYGYTF. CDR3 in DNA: TGTGCCAGCAGTTCAGACAGGGGGTTCTATGGCTACACCTTC.

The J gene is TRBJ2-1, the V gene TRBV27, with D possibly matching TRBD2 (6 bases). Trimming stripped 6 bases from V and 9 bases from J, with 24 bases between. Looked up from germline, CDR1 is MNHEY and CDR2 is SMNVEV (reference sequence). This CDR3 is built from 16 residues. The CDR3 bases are TGTGCCAGCAGAAGAGAGGCGGGGCGCGGTTTTAGTGAGCAGTTCTTC. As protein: CASRREAGRGFSEQFF.

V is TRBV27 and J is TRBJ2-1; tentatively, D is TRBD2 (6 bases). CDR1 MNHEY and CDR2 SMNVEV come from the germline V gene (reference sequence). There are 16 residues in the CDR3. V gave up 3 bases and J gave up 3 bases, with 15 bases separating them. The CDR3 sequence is CASSFSAGGDYNEQFF. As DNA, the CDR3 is TGTGCCAGCAGTTTCTCGGCTGGAGGGGACTACAATGAGCAGTTCTTC.

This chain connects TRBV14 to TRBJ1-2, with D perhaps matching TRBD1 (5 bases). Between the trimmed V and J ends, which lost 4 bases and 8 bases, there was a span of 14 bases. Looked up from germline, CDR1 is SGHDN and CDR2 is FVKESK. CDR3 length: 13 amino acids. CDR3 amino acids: CASSLGGGAGYTF. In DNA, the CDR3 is TGTGCCAGCAGCCTGGGGGGAGGGGCCGGCTACACCTTC. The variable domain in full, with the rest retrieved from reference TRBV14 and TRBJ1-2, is EAGVTQFPSHSVIEKGQTVTLRCDPISGHDNLYWYRRVMGKEIKFLLHFVKESKQDESGMPNNRFLAERTGGTYSTLKVQPAELEDSGVYFCASSLGGGAGYTFGSGTRLTVV.